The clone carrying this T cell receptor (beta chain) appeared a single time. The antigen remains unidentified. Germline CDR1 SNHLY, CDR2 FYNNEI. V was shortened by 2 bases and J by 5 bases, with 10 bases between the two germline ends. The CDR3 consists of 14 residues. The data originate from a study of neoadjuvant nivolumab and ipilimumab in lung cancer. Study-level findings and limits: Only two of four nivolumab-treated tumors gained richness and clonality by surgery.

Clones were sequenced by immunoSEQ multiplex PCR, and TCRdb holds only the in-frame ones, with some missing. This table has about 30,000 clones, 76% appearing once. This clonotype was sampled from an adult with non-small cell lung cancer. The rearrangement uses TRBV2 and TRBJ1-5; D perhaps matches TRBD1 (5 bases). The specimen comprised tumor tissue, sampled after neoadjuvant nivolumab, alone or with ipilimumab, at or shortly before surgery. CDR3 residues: CASSEQGTYQPQHF. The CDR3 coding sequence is TGTGCCAGCAGTGAACAGGGCACTTATCAGCCCCAGCATTTT.